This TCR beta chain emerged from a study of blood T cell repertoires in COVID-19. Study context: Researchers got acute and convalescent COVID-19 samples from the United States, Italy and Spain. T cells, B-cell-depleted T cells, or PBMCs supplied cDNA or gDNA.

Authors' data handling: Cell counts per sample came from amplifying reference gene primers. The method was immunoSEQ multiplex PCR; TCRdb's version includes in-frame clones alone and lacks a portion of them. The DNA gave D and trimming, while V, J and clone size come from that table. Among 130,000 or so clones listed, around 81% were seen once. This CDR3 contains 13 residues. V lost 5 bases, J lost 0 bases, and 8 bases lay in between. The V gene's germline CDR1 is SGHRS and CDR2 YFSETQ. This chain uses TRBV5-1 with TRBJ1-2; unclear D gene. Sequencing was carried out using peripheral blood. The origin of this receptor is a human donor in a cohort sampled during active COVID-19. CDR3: CASSLATNYGYTF. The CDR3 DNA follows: TGCGCCAGCAGTCTAGCTACTAACTATGGCTACACCTTC. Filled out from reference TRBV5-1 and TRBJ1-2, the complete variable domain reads KAGVTQTPRYLIKTRGQQVTLSCSPISGHRSVSWYQQTPGQGLQFLFEYFSETQRNKGNFPGRFSGRQFSNSRSEMNVSTLELGDSALYLCASSLATNYGYTFGSGTRLTVV.